The next 15 T cell receptor delta chains were all read from a single sample in a study of human gamma delta and Vdelta1 T cells. No antigen is known for these receptors. With CATT, TCRdb re-called clones from the PCR reads. In the table there are some 13,000 delta-chain clones, around 49% of which are singletons. The sample consisted of Vdelta1 gamma-delta T cells from blood grown in culture (DOT cells). All receptors derive from a human donor in good health.

The table lists this clone with a few counts. This chain uses TRDV1 with TRDJ1; 11 positions agree with TRDD3. The CDR3 is 21 residues long. J was trimmed by 3 bases and V by 5 bases; bases with no gene match: 23. CDR1 and CDR2 (germline): TSWWSYY, QGS. The CDR3, as DNA: TGTGCTCTTGGGTACGATTTCTCGCAGTACTGGGGGATAAAAGATTCCGATAAACTCATCTTT. Its translation is CALGYDFSQYWGIKDSDKLIF.

This clone was recorded a few times. The rearrangement links TRDV1 to TRDJ1; no clear D gene. CDR3 length equals 19 residues. Germline V lookup: CDR1 TSWWSYY, CDR2 QGS. Deletions cut 1 base from V and 2 bases from J, with 23 bases between. This CDR3 is CALGEPTLGADGGTDKLIF. CDR3 sequence (DNA): TGTGCTCTTGGGGAACCCACTTTAGGTGCCGACGGCGGGACCGATAAACTCATCTTT.

This rearrangement joins TRDV1 to TRDJ1; D gene uncertain. Germline lookup yields CDR1 TSWWSYY and CDR2 QGS. The V end was cut by 0 bases, the J end by 0 bases, with 17 bases between. The length of the CDR3 is 18 residues. Here the CDR3 reads CALGELGPPTRDTDKLIF. CDR3 sequence (DNA): TGTGCTCTTGGGGAACTAGGACCGCCAACCCGGGACACCGATAAACTCATCTTT.

There are a few counts of this clone. The chain is built from TRDV1 and TRDJ2; 8 bases are shared with TRDD3. Germline V gene sequence: CDR1 TSWWSYY, CDR2 QGS. The CDR3 totals 22 residues. After removal of 4 bases from V and 3 bases from J, the junction contained 25 bases not matched to a gene. The CDR3 sequence: CALGALGLPSPYWGAVTAQLFF. The CDR3 nucleotides read TGTGCTCTTGGGGCCTTAGGCCTTCCCTCGCCATACTGGGGGGCAGTGACAGCACAACTCTTCTTT.

This chain uses TRDV1 with TRDJ1; 9 bases agree with TRDD3. The CDR3 runs to 20 residues. Trimming took 3 bases from V and 5 from J; bases not matched to a gene: 22. From germline, CDR1 is TSWWSYY and CDR2 QGS. CDR3 sequence reads: CALGDSAHLPEYWGSDKLIF. For the CDR3, the DNA is TGTGCTCTTGGGGACTCCGCCCACCTTCCTGAGTACTGGGGGAGTGATAAACTCATCTTT.

The chain uses TRDV1 and TRDJ1; the match to TRDD3 covers 7 bases. This CDR3 region has 22 residues. The trim removed 0 bases at V and 2 bases at J, leaving 24 bases unmatched. Germline lookup yields CDR1 TSWWSYY and CDR2 QGS. The CDR3 nucleotides are TGTGCTCTTGGGGAACTTTACCCTGCCCACCGACTGGGGAATAAAAGGACCGATAAACTCATCTTT. Amino acid sequence: CALGELYPAHRLGNKRTDKLIF.

Remarks on this clone: At the DNA level, this CDR3 is encoded by other sequences in the same sample as well. This rearrangement joins TRDV1 to TRDJ1; D is perhaps TRDD3 (5 bases). Trimming pared 2 bases from V and 1 base from J, leaving 14 bases between. The CDR3 contains 16 residues. CDR1 is TSWWSYY and CDR2 is QGS in the germline V gene. CDR3 DNA: TGTGCTCTTGGGGAAAGCCGGGGGCCACGCACCGATAAACTCATCTTT. Translated: CALGESRGPRTDKLIF.

This clone was seen a few times. The chain uses TRDV1 and TRDJ1; 9 positions agree with TRDD3. Trimming took 4 bases from V and 0 from J; bases not matched to a gene: 12. Germline-derived CDR1 and CDR2 are TSWWSYY and QGS. CDR3 length equals 18 residues. The CDR3 DNA reads as TGTGCTCTTGGGGGCTTCCCCCTTACTGGGGGAAACACCGATAAACTCATCTTT. This encodes CALGGFPLTGGNTDKLIF.

The chain is built from TRDV1 and TRDJ1; either TRDD2 or TRDD3 may supply D (5 bases each). Germline V CDR1 and CDR2: TSWWSYY, QGS. Between the trimmed V and J ends, which lost 0 bases and 6 bases, there was a span of 23 bases. CDR3 size: 18 residues. The CDR3 nucleotides read TGTGCTCTTGGGGAACTAGGGCCCTACGGGGACGGGGGCCATAAACTCATCTTT. This sequence encodes CALGELGPYGDGGHKLIF.

This clone has only a few counts. V usage is TRDV1 and J usage is TRDJ1; 11 bases align to TRDD3. CDR1 and CDR2 (germline): TSWWSYY, QGS. CDR3 length: 24 residues. J gave up 3 bases and V 5 bases, and 32 bases lay outside the gene matches. The CDR3 DNA is TGTGCTCTTGGGAAGGGCACAAAAGCTCCCCGAACTGGGGGATATAGGAGGAGCGCCGATAAACTCATCTTT. Translated, it gives CALGKGTKAPRTGGYRRSADKLIF.

The chain uses TRDV1 and TRDJ1, with 8 bases identical to TRDD3. V dropped 0 bases and J dropped 2; count of bases not matched to a gene: 23. This CDR3 region has 22 residues. CDR1 is TSWWSYY and CDR2 is QGS in the germline V gene. CDR3 DNA sequence: TGTGCTCTTGGGGAACTACGCATCCCGACAACTTCATTGGGGGATTATACCGATAAACTCATCTTT. It translates to CALGELRIPTTSLGDYTDKLIF.

This chain connects TRDV1 to TRDJ1, with TRDD3 as a possible D gene (5 bases). Germline-derived CDR1 and CDR2 are TSWWSYY and QGS. The CDR3 has 19 residues. Trimming pared 3 bases from V and 2 bases from J, leaving 25 bases between. Here the CDR3 reads CALGDFLLAAGLGTDKLIF. CDR3 nucleotide sequence: TGTGCTCTTGGGGACTTTCTACTAGCGGCCGGTTTGGGGACCGATAAACTCATCTTT.

There are a few counts of this clone. The chain joins TRDV1 to TRDJ1; 10 bases line up with TRDD3. CDR1 and CDR2 from the germline V gene are TSWWSYY and QGS. V gave up 5 bases and J gave up 0 bases; unmatched junction bases: 21. The CDR3 is made up of 21 amino acids. The CDR3 DNA is TGTGCTCTTGGGCCTTTGGCTACCCTTACTGGGGGATCATCCTACACCGATAAACTCATCTTT. Residues: CALGPLATLTGGSSYTDKLIF.

J is TRDJ1 and V is TRDV1; 13 bases map to TRDD3. The germline V gene has CDR1 TSWWSYY and CDR2 QGS. Germline trimming cut 3 bases from V and 7 bases from J; bases unmatched to any gene: 23. The CDR3 sequence is 21 residues long. The CDR3 bases are TGTGCTCTTGGGGAGTCTGCCCATGGTACCCTACTGGGGGATACGACCCTTAAACTCATCTTT. This codes for CALGESAHGTLLGDTTLKLIF.

By share, this clone counts as medium-sized. The chain uses TRDV1 and TRDJ1; no clear D. CDR1 TSWWSYY and CDR2 QGS come from the germline V gene. The CDR3 consists of 17 residues. Trimming stripped 0 bases from V and 0 bases from J, with 14 bases between. In DNA, the CDR3 is TGTGCTCTTGGGGAACTCTCCCCCACCACCTACACCGATAAACTCATCTTT. Residues: CALGELSPTTYTDKLIF.